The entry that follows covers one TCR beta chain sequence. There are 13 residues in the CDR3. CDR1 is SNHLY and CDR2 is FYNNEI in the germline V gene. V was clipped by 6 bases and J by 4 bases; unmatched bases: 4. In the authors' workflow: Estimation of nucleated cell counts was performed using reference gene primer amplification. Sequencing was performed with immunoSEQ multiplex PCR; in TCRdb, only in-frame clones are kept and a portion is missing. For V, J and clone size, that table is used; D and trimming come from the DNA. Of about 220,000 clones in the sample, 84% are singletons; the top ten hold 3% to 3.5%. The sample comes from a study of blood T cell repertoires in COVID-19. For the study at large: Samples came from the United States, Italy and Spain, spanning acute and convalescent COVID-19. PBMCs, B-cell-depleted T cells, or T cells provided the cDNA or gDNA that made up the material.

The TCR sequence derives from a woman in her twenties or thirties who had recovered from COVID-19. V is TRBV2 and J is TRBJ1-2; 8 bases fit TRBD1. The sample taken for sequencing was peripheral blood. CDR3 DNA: TGTGCCAGCAGAGGTGGGACAGGCTATGGCTACACCTTC. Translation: CASRGGTGYGYTF.